This passage covers 10 T cell receptor beta chains from one sample sequenced in a study of T cell responses to AZD1222 COVID-19 vaccine. Some clones are missing from TCRdb's copy, which holds only in-frame ones; the method was immunoSEQ multiplex PCR. This table has some 200,000 clones, approximately 94% appearing once. The sample consisted of peripheral blood, taken 28 days after the second dose of the MenACWY control vaccine. The receptors were sampled from an adult who received the MenACWY meningococcal vaccine as a control.

The chain joins TRBV18 to TRBJ2-1; D gene unclear. The CDR3 runs 13 residues. V was cut by 3 bases and J by 5 bases, with 8 bases left in between. CDR1 KGHSH and CDR2 LQKENI come from the germline V gene. The CDR3 is CASSPPWDNEQFF. The CDR3 coding sequence is TGTGCCAGCTCACCGCCTTGGGACAATGAGCAGTTCTTC.

The DNA of the CDR3 is TGTGCCAGTACCCCTCCGTGGAGCTCTGGAAACACCATATATTTT. The encoded protein is CASTPPWSSGNTIYF. This chain links TRBV19 with TRBJ1-3; D unresolved. V lost 7 bases and J lost 0, with 13 bases in between. The germline V gene encodes CDR1 LNHDA and CDR2 SQIVND (reference sequence). The CDR3 has 15 amino acids.

The CDR3 DNA follows: TGTGCCAGTAGTACTGTGAGCGCCCTGAATGAAAAACTGTTTTTT. Its translation is CASSTVSALNEKLFF. This chain links TRBV19 with TRBJ1-4; no clear D. Germline V gene sequence: CDR1 LNHDA, CDR2 SQIVND (reference sequence). V shed 4 bases and J shed 5 bases, with 14 bases lying between them. This CDR3 contains 15 residues.

The J gene is TRBJ2-1, the V gene TRBV5-6; D is unclear. Germline V gene lookup returns CDR1 SGHDT and CDR2 YYEEEE. With 0 bases removed from V and 8 bases from J, the gap between germline ends came to 3 bases. The CDR3 has 11 amino acids. Written as DNA, the CDR3 is TGTGCCAGCAGCTTGGCCGATGAGCAGTTCTTC. Its translation is CASSLADEQFF.

This sequence joins TRBV7-2 and TRBJ1-6, with D maybe TRBD1 (5 bases). CDR1 and CDR2 from the germline V gene are SGHTA and FQGNSA. The V end was cut by 8 bases, the J end by 5 bases, with 16 bases between. This CDR3 has 15 residues. The DNA of the CDR3 is TGTGCCAGCGGCTCCAGGGTACGCAATAATTCACCCCTCCACTTT. Its protein is CASGSRVRNNSPLHF.

This clone appeared once. The chain carries TRBV10-1 and TRBJ1-1; 9 bases line up with TRBD1. Looked up from germline, CDR1 is WNHNN and CDR2 is SYGVQD (reference sequence). V lost 8 bases and J lost 5; bases outside the gene matches: 18. The CDR3 contains 17 residues. CDR3 DNA: TGCGCCAGCCCCCCCTCCGCGGGACAGGGTTGGTGGACTGAAGCTTTCTTT. Its translation is CASPPSAGQGWWTEAFF.

This chain connects TRBV27 to TRBJ1-1; D not certain. Germline-derived CDR1 and CDR2 are MNHEY and SMNVEV (reference sequence). CDR3 length equals 12 residues. Trimming took off 4 bases at V and 10 bases at J, with 13 bases between the two ends. DNA for the CDR3: TGTGCCAGCAGTTCATCCGGGAGAAGAGCTTTCTTT. Translating gives CASSSSGRRAFF.

The chain employs TRBV19 and TRBJ1-2, with 11 nucleotides matching TRBD1. The CDR3 sequence is 13 residues long. Unmatched junction bases numbered 7, after V lost 10 bases and J lost 6 bases. Germline CDR1 reads LNHDA; CDR2 reads SQIVND (reference sequence). CDR3 coding DNA: TGTGCCACTATTGGGACAGGGGGGAATGGCTACACCTTC. Amino acids: CATIGTGGNGYTF.

The genes are TRBV6-5 and TRBJ1-5, with 11 bases fitting TRBD1. Germline CDR1 MNHEY, CDR2 SVGAGI. V trimming: 5 bases; J trimming: 3 bases; junction bases outside the gene matches: 3. The CDR3 spans 15 residues. The CDR3 spells CASSRTGGINQPQHF. In DNA, the CDR3 is TGTGCCAGCAGTCGGACAGGGGGCATCAATCAGCCCCAGCATTTT.

The chain employs TRBV5-5 and TRBJ2-1; TRBD1 aligns across 8 bases. There are 18 residues in the CDR3. Per the germline V gene, CDR1 is SGHKS and CDR2 is YYEKEE (reference sequence). V trimming: 3 bases; J trimming: 4 bases; junction bases outside the gene matches: 15. CDR3 nucleotides: TGTGCCAGCAGCTATTCAACGGACAGGGCCCAAACTTACAATGAGCAGTTCTTC. Translating gives CASSYSTDRAQTYNEQFF.